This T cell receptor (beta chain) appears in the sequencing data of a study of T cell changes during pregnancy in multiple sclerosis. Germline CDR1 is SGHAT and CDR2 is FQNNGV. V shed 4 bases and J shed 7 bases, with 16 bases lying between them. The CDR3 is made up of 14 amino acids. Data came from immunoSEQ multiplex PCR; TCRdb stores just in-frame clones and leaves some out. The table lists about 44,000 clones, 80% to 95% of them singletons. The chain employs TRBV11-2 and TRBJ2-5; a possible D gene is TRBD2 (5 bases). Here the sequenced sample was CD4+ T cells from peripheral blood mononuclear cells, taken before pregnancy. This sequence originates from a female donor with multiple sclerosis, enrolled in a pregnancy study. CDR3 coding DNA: TGTGCCAGCAGCTCCGCGAGGGCGGTATGGACCCAGTACTTC. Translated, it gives CASSSARAVWTQYF.